The 20 T cell receptor beta chains below were found in one sample sequenced in a study of cytomegalovirus exposure and HLA in healthy donors. The primer mix had 60 Vbeta and 13 Jbeta primers. Assay used: immunoSEQ multiplex PCR; TCRdb lists only in-frame clones, some missing. Here the sample spans about 190,000 clones, more than 85% being singletons. The specimen was PBMCs. The receptor set was obtained from a woman between 18 and 29 years old in good health and CMV-seronegative.

This chain uses TRBV13 with TRBJ1-3; 8 bases match TRBD1. Germline V CDR1 and CDR2: PRHDT, FYEKMQ (reference sequence). V trimming: 4 bases; J trimming: 5 bases; junction bases outside the gene matches: 4. The CDR3 covers 14 residues. The CDR3 loop is CASSYQGARNTIYF. CDR3 coding DNA: TGTGCCAGCAGCTACCAGGGGGCTCGAAACACCATATATTTT.

The V gene is TRBV7-9, the J gene TRBJ2-5; D is undetermined. The assigned J gene may be wrong: the sequence end matches TRBJ2-7 better. The CDR3 has 14 amino acids. Germline V gene sequence: CDR1 SEHNR, CDR2 FQNEAQ (reference sequence). DNA for the CDR3: TGTGCCAGCAGCTTAGAAGGCGGCTCCTACGAGCAGTACTTC. Translating it yields CASSLEGGSYEQYF.

This chain joins TRBV10-3 and TRBJ2-7, with 11 positions matching TRBD1. This CDR3 is built from 14 residues. Trimming at V came to 6 bases and at J to 2 bases, leaving 3 bases not matched to a gene. CDR1 is ENHRY, CDR2 SYGVKD, per germline. This CDR3 is CAIRGDRGTYEQYF. The CDR3 region has the DNA TGTGCCATCAGGGGGGACAGGGGGACCTACGAGCAGTACTTC.

This clone has only a few counts. The chain recombines TRBV6-6 with TRBJ2-7; maybe TRBD2 (5 bases). Between the trimmed V and J ends, which lost 0 bases and 7 bases, there was a span of 10 bases. The CDR3 has 13 residues. In germline, CDR1 is MNHNY, CDR2 SVGAGI (reference sequence). The CDR3, as DNA: TGTGCCAGCAGTTACTCTCTCACGGGGGAGCAGTACTTC. Translated: CASSYSLTGEQYF.

The CDR3 nucleotides are TGTGCCAGCAGTTTACAGGGGGCCACCGGGGAGCTGTTTTTT. Residues: CASSLQGATGELFF. The chain combines TRBV28 with TRBJ2-2; the match to TRBD1 covers 8 bases. The V gene's germline CDR1 is MDHEN and CDR2 SYDVKM. With 2 bases clipped from V and 4 bases from J, the junction kept 0 bases outside the gene matches. The CDR3 runs to 14 residues.

V usage is TRBV7-2 and J usage is TRBJ2-7; 11 bases match TRBD2. Looked up from germline, CDR1 is SGHTA and CDR2 is FQGNSA. CDR3 size: 17 residues. The junction had 5 bases not matched to a gene; V was cut back by 1 base and J by 0 bases. The CDR3 region is CASSLGTSGRSSYEQYF. CDR3 bases: TGTGCCAGCAGCTTAGGGACTAGCGGGCGGAGCTCCTACGAGCAGTACTTC.

This clone was counted once. The chain joins TRBV2 to TRBJ2-7; 7 bases line up with TRBD1. CDR1 SNHLY and CDR2 FYNNEI come from the germline V gene. This CDR3 spans 14 amino acids. Trimming took 6 bases from V and 0 from J; bases not matched to a gene: 5. CDR3 in amino acids: CASSTGTVSYEQYF. The CDR3 DNA is TGTGCCAGCAGCACCGGGACAGTCTCCTACGAGCAGTACTTC.

This clone appeared once. The rearrangement uses TRBV5-8 and TRBJ1-5; 7 bases match TRBD1. Germline loops: CDR1 SGHTS, CDR2 YDEGEE. J lost 3 bases, V lost 3 bases, and 12 bases had no gene match. This CDR3 contains 17 residues. CDR3 amino acids: CASSSVGGQLNNQPQHF. Here the CDR3 DNA reads TGTGCCAGCAGCTCCGTCGGGGGACAGTTAAACAATCAGCCCCAGCATTTT.

This clone was seen a few times. The V call is TRBV6-4, the J call TRBJ2-3, with 10 bases that match TRBD2. With 2 bases clipped from V and 4 bases from J, the junction kept 3 bases outside the gene matches. The CDR3 runs to 15 residues. Germline V gene data show CDR1 as MRHNA and CDR2 as SNTAGT. This CDR3 reads CASSDTSGTADTQYF. The CDR3 DNA sequence: TGTGCCAGCAGTGACACTAGCGGGACGGCAGATACGCAGTATTTT.

This clone was picked up one time. The V and J genes are TRBV4-1 and TRBJ2-1, with 10 bases matching TRBD2. The CDR3 length is 17 residues. Per germline, CDR1 MGHRA and CDR2 YSYEKL. V dropped 0 bases and J dropped 9; count of bases not matched to a gene: 11. CDR3 sequence reads: CASSQDRETSGTIEQFF. CDR3 coding DNA: TGCGCCAGCAGCCAAGATCGGGAAACTAGCGGGACTATTGAGCAGTTCTTC.

The chain is built from TRBV9 and TRBJ1-2; weak D call: TRBD1 (6 bases). The CDR3 is 14 amino acids. Germline CDR1 is SGDLS and CDR2 is YYNGEE. Trimming shortened V by 3 bases and J by 2 bases, and 11 bases separated the two germline ends. CDR3 DNA: TGTGCCAGCAGCGCCGGGACACAGAACTATGGCTACACCTTC. Amino acid sequence: CASSAGTQNYGYTF.

The chain is built from TRBV6-1 and TRBJ2-2, with a possible D match to TRBD1 (5 bases). CDR3 size: 14 residues. Germline V gives CDR1 MNHNS, CDR2 SASEGT. The V end lost 10 bases, the J end lost 4 bases, and 16 bases lay between the germline ends. Written as DNA, the CDR3 is TGTGCCACGACTCTCGGACAACTCACCGGGGAGCTGTTTTTT. This codes for CATTLGQLTGELFF.

V gene TRBV30 combines with J gene TRBJ1-5; tentative D call: TRBD1 (5 bases). The germline V gene has CDR1 GTSNPN and CDR2 SVGIG (reference sequence). The CDR3 consists of 14 residues. V lost 1 base, J lost 3 bases, and 10 bases lay in between. CDR3 nucleotides: TGTGCCTGGAGTGAGGGGCTTAACAATCAGCCCCAGCATTTT. This sequence encodes CAWSEGLNNQPQHF. The full variable domain, in which reference TRBV30 and TRBJ1-5 provide the parts outside the CDR3, is SQTIHQWPATLVQPVGSPLSLECTVEGTSNPNLYWYRQAAGRGLQLLFYSVGIGQISSEVPQNLSASRPQDRQFILSSKKLLLSDSGFYLCAWSEGLNNQPQHFGDGTRLSIL.

The chain carries TRBV27 and TRBJ2-3; the D gene is possibly TRBD2 (6 bases). This CDR3 has 18 residues. Germline CDR1 MNHEY, CDR2 SMNVEV (reference sequence). V was shortened by 2 bases and J by 6 bases, with 24 bases between the two germline ends. CDR3 coding DNA: TGTGCCAGCAGTTTACAAGGATGGGGGACCGGCGCGGGGGATACGCAGTATTTT. This sequence encodes CASSLQGWGTGAGDTQYF.

The chain joins TRBV9 to TRBJ2-6; no firm D call. This CDR3 region has 17 residues. Trimming removed 2 bases from V and 4 bases from J, with 16 bases in between. The V gene's germline CDR1 is SGDLS and CDR2 YYNGEE. The CDR3 protein is CASSVPKYFSGANVLTF. CDR3 sequence (DNA): TGTGCCAGCAGCGTGCCTAAGTACTTTTCGGGGGCCAACGTCCTGACTTTC.

This chain links TRBV29-1 with TRBJ2-1; 8 bases agree with TRBD2. Trimming cost V 4 bases and J 1 base; bases outside gene matches: 3. The germline gives CDR1 SQVTM, CDR2 ANQGSEA. This CDR3 is 14 amino acids long. The DNA for the CDR3 is TGCAGCGTTGCGGGCGGGAGGTCCTACAATGAGCAGTTCTTC. It specifies CSVAGGRSYNEQFF.

V gene TRBV9 combines with J gene TRBJ1-6; TRBD1 matches at 7 bases. This CDR3 comprises 14 residues. CDR1 SGDLS and CDR2 YYNGEE come from the germline V gene. The V and J ends lost 7 bases and 7 bases, in that order; junction bases with no gene match: 8. The CDR3 sequence is CASQAGTENSPLHF. CDR3 nucleotide sequence: TGTGCCAGCCAGGCAGGGACAGAAAATTCACCCCTCCACTTT.

This clone was seen a handful of times. This chain connects TRBV6-1 to TRBJ2-1; TRBD1 matches 9 bases. V lost 8 bases to trimming and J lost 8 bases; unmatched junction nucleotides: 7. Germline CDR1 and CDR2: MNHNS and SASEGT. The CDR3 is made up of 13 amino acids. This CDR3 is CASGGQGGDEQFF. The DNA for the CDR3 is TGTGCCAGCGGGGGACAGGGCGGGGATGAGCAGTTCTTC.

The chain uses TRBV7-2 and TRBJ1-6, with 11 bases fitting TRBD1. CDR3 length: 16 residues. Germline V gene data show CDR1 as SGHTA and CDR2 as FQGNSA. V shed 2 bases and J 6 bases; nucleotides not matched to a gene: 3. CDR3 residues: CASSLNGQGANSPLHF. The CDR3 DNA follows: TGTGCCAGCAGCTTAAACGGACAGGGGGCTAATTCACCCCTCCACTTT.

This chain connects TRBV7-9 to TRBJ2-1; the match to TRBD1 covers 11 bases. The CDR3 sequence is 15 residues long. Germline V lookup: CDR1 SEHNR, CDR2 FQNEAQ (reference sequence). The ends lost 4 bases at V and 7 bases at J; junction bases unmatched: 6. CDR3 protein: CASSWTGGLGNEQFF. CDR3 nucleotides: TGTGCCAGCAGCTGGACAGGGGGCCTTGGGAATGAGCAGTTCTTC.